What follows is one T cell receptor beta chain and its context. The CDR3 sequence is 13 residues long. CDR1 is MDHEN, CDR2 SYDVKM, per germline. V was cut by 5 bases and J by 8 bases, with 15 bases left in between. This sample is drawn from a study of blood T cell repertoires in COVID-19. About the research overall: For recovered donors of Cohort 3, there were two negative PCRs, clearance, or symptom resolution.

TCRdb's copy holds only in-frame clones and misses some; the assay was immunoSEQ multiplex PCR. The data hold hundreds of thousands of clones, with approximately 87% observed a single time. J is TRBJ1-2 and V is TRBV28; TRBD1 might be the D (5 bases). The receptor's source is a woman aged 45-65 years in a cohort exposed to, infected with or recovered from COVID-19 (not recorded which). Sequencing was performed on PBMCs or T cells enriched from blood (not recorded which). The CDR3 coding sequence is TGTGCCAGCAGTCCCGGGGGGATTGAGGGCTACACCTTC. Its protein product is CASSPGGIEGYTF.